This T cell receptor beta chain emerged from a study of cytomegalovirus exposure and HLA in healthy donors. Nominally healthy donors were sampled, though unrecorded immune exposures were likely. The V segment lost 3 bases and the J segment 1 base; nucleotides outside the gene matches: 1. Germline V CDR1 and CDR2: MNHEY, SMNVEV (reference sequence). The CDR3 contains 14 residues. The study ran its PCR with 60 Vbeta and 13 Jbeta primers. Profiling relied on immunoSEQ multiplex PCR, and the TCRdb table lists in-frame clones only, not all of them. The sample records some 82,000 clones, less than 85% being singletons.

The sequence derives from a woman aged 50 to 60 in good health and CMV-seronegative. The sequenced material came from PBMCs. This chain links TRBV27 with TRBJ2-3; the match to TRBD2 covers 7 bases. CDR3 in amino acids: CASSFLAGTDTQYF. The CDR3 nucleotides are TGTGCCAGCAGTTTTCTAGCGGGCACAGATACGCAGTATTTT.